This paragraph reports one TCR beta chain. Its antigen is not identified. The V end lost 3 bases, the J end lost 0 bases, and 12 bases lay between the germline ends. The germline gives CDR1 SGDLS, CDR2 YYNGEE. There are 16 residues in the CDR3. This sample stems from a study of shared clonotypes between healthy human individuals. Original analysis: ImmunoSEQ yielded junction-only sequences lacking quality scores, so filtering differed. Clones were read by immunoSEQ multiplex PCR, and TCRdb kept only the in-frame ones, dropping some. V and J calls and clone size are those listed in that table; D and trimming were worked out from the DNA. The table has 730,000 or so clones, approximately 75% seen once. General study results and limits: The four-donor shared clonotypes exceeded non-shared clonotypes in generation probability, with non-shared ones scoring lower.

Within Nashville, Tennessee resided all donors, each a Caucasian adult. CD4+ cells underwent separation, giving CD45RA+ naive and CD45RA-negative memory subsets. Sequencing was performed on memory CD4+ T cells sorted from blood. Subset noted: CD45RA-negative fraction. The receptor was isolated from a woman in her thirties in good health. The chain uses TRBV9 and TRBJ1-4; D perhaps matches TRBD1 (6 bases). CDR3 nucleotide sequence: TGTGCCAGCAGCGCCCGGACAGATTCAACTAATGAAAAACTGTTTTTT. Translating gives CASSARTDSTNEKLFF.